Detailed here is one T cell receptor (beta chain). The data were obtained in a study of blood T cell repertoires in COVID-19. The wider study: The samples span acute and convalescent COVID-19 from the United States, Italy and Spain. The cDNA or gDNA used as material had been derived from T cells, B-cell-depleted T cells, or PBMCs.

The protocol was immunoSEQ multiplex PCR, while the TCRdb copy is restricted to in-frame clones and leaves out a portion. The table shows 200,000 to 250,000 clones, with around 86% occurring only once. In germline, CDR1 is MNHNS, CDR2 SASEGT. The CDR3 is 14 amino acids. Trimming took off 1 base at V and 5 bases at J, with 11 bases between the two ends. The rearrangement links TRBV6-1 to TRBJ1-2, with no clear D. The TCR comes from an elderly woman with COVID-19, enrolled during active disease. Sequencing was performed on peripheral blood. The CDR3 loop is CASSEDGSGYGYTF. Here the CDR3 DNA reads TGTGCCAGCAGTGAAGACGGATCAGGTTATGGCTACACCTTC.